The next 24 T cell receptor beta chains were all read from a single sample in a study of blood T cell repertoires in COVID-19. Sequencing used immunoSEQ multiplex PCR; TCRdb keeps in-frame clones, though not all of them. The sample has about 140,000 clones, approximately 84% seen once; the top ten hold 1.9%. The sample taken for sequencing was peripheral blood. These receptors came from a woman aged 55-70 years with acute or convalescent COVID-19.

The rearrangement uses TRBV27 and TRBJ2-6, with D tentatively TRBD1 (7 bases). The germline V gene has CDR1 MNHEY and CDR2 SMNVEV (reference sequence). The CDR3 consists of 18 residues. V lost 3 bases and J 4 bases, leaving 19 bases between the germline ends. The CDR3 region has the DNA TGTGCCAGCAGTTTCTCTCACAGGGGAGGAGTAGGGGCCAACGTCCTGACTTTC. This codes for CASSFSHRGGVGANVLTF.

V and J are TRBV7-9 and TRBJ2-4, with 8 bases aligning to TRBD2. The germline gives CDR1 SEHNR, CDR2 FQNEAQ (reference sequence). There are 15 residues in the CDR3. J was trimmed by 10 bases and V by 6 bases; bases with no gene match: 14. In nucleotides, the CDR3 is TGTGCCAGCAGTTCACTAGCGGTCGGTAAATTAATTCAGTACTTC. Encoded protein: CASSSLAVGKLIQYF.

This chain connects TRBV29-1 to TRBJ1-1; no firm D call. The CDR3 runs to 12 residues. The germline V gene encodes CDR1 SQVTM and CDR2 ANQGSEA. The V gene lost 7 bases and the J gene lost 1 base, with 10 bases spanning the gap. The CDR3 spells CSARRGNTEAFF. CDR3 in DNA: TGCAGCGCCCGACGGGGGAACACTGAAGCTTTCTTT.

With regard to this clone: Compared with germline, one end of the junction differs, possibly owing to a read error. The J gene is TRBJ1-5, the V gene TRBV7-9, with a possible D match to TRBD1 (6 bases). The CDR3 extends over 14 amino acids. In germline, CDR1 is SEHNR, CDR2 FQNEAQ (reference sequence). CDR3 in DNA: TGTGCCAGCAGCCGTCAGGGGAACAATCAGCTCCAGCATTTT. It translates to CASSRQGNNQLQHF.

The chain employs TRBV7-3 and TRBJ2-5; TRBD1 aligns across 8 bases. The CDR3 extends over 14 amino acids. The germline CDR1 and CDR2 sequences are SGHTA and FQGTGA. V trimming: 5 bases; J trimming: 4 bases; junction bases outside the gene matches: 6. The CDR3 spells CASSQGAGRETQYF. The CDR3 DNA sequence: TGTGCCAGCAGCCAGGGGGCGGGAAGAGAGACCCAGTACTTC. The full variable domain, rest sourced from reference TRBV7-3 and TRBJ2-5, is GAGVSQTPSNKVTEKGKYVELRCDPISGHTALYWYRQSLGQGPEFLIYFQGTGAADDSGLPNDRFFAVRPEGSVSTLKIQRTERGDSAVYLCASSQGAGRETQYFGPGTRLLVL.

The V gene is TRBV28, the J gene TRBJ1-1; the match to TRBD1 covers 8 bases. The junction had 11 bases not matched to a gene; V was cut back by 7 bases and J by 7 bases. Germline assignment: CDR1 MDHEN and CDR2 SYDVKM. The CDR3 spans 14 residues. The CDR3 DNA reads as TGTGCCAGCAAACCAGGGGGCGAAGTGGTTGAAGCTTTCTTT. It translates to CASKPGGEVVEAFF.

The rearrangement links TRBV30 to TRBJ1-1; 11 positions match TRBD1. J lost 11 bases, V lost 2 bases, and 13 bases had no gene match. The CDR3 sequence is 15 residues long. The germline CDR1 and CDR2 sequences are GTSNPN and SVGIG (reference sequence). CDR3 sequence reads: CAWSHAGTGGVGAFF. The CDR3 DNA follows: TGTGCCTGGAGTCATGCCGGGACAGGGGGTGTTGGGGCTTTCTTT.

This clone came up a few times. The chain links TRBV6-5 to TRBJ1-1, with a possible D match to TRBD1 (6 bases). With 6 bases removed from V and 7 bases from J, the gap between germline ends came to 15 bases. In germline, CDR1 is MNHEY, CDR2 SVGAGI. There are 13 residues in the CDR3. This chain's CDR3 is CASREVGANEAFF. The CDR3 DNA sequence: TGTGCCAGCAGGGAGGTGGGGGCCAATGAAGCTTTCTTT.

V is TRBV4-1 and J is TRBJ1-6; unclear D gene. CDR3 length: 17 amino acids. V dropped 3 bases and J dropped 0 bases, with 12 bases sitting between them. CDR1 and CDR2 (germline): MGHRA, YSYEKL. The CDR3 DNA reads as TGCGCCAGCAGCCAGAACGAGGCTAGCTCCTATAATTCACCCCTCCACTTT. Protein: CASSQNEASSYNSPLHF.

The V and J genes are TRBV3-1 (or the pseudogene TRBV3-2) and TRBJ2-7; tentative D call: TRBD2 (6 bases). CDR1 LGHDT and CDR2 YNNKEL come from the germline V gene (reference sequence). This CDR3 has 15 amino acids. V was pared by 5 bases and J by 4 bases, with 18 bases between. CDR3 bases: TGTGCCAGCAGCTATAGGGGACTTTCCTTATACGAGCAGTACTTC. The encoded protein is CASSYRGLSLYEQYF.

The CDR3 coding sequence is TGTGCCAGCAGCCAGGGGGCGCTTTACGAGCAGTACTTC. Translation gives CASSQGALYEQYF. The chain uses TRBV12-3 or TRBV12-4 and TRBJ2-7, with 8 bases lining up with TRBD1. The CDR3 is 13 residues long. V gave up 6 bases and J gave up 4 bases; unmatched junction bases: 5.

The chain employs TRBV25-1 and TRBJ2-7, with TRBD1 as a possible D gene (6 bases). In germline, CDR1 is MGHDK, CDR2 SYGVNS. The CDR3 is 18 amino acids. The germline V and J ends were trimmed by 9 bases and 0 bases, with 27 bases remaining between them. CDR3: CARRTRTDPPFGSYEQYF. In DNA, the CDR3 is TGTGCCAGACGTACCAGGACAGACCCACCCTTTGGCTCCTACGAGCAGTACTTC.

This CDR3 reads CASSQEARGNEQFF. CDR3 nucleotides: TGTGCCAGCAGCCAAGAAGCGCGTGGAAATGAGCAGTTCTTC. The rearrangement uses TRBV4-2 and TRBJ2-1; D ambiguous. Trimming took 0 bases from V and 7 from J, leaving 10 bases between them. CDR1 LGHNA and CDR2 YNFKEQ come from the germline V gene. This CDR3 comprises 14 residues.

V gene TRBV21-1 combines with J gene TRBJ2-7; the D call of TRBD2 is as the table states it, not checked on the DNA. TRBV21-1 is a pseudogene. The CDR3 is 15 residues long. CDR3 amino acids: CARYRLAGGPYEQYF. The CDR3 DNA reads as TGTGCCAGGTATAGACTAGCGGGAGGGCCCTACGAGCAGTACTTC.

The CDR3 bases are TGTGCCAGCAGTGAACGCCCTAGCGGGAGGGGACTCTACAATGAGCAGTTCTTC. Protein: CASSERPSGRGLYNEQFF. V and J are TRBV2 and TRBJ2-1, with 12 bases fitting TRBD2. The CDR3 has 18 amino acids. Germline V gives CDR1 SNHLY, CDR2 FYNNEI. Trimming cost V 2 bases and J 3 bases; bases outside gene matches: 8.

The V and J genes are TRBV9 and TRBJ2-3, with TRBD2 matching 10 bases. The CDR3 length is 15 residues. Germline V lookup: CDR1 SGDLS, CDR2 YYNGEE. Trimming took 2 bases from V and 5 from J; bases not matched to a gene: 5. For the CDR3, the DNA is TGTGCCAGCAGCGTTTTTCTAGCGGGAGAAGATACGCAGTATTTT. This translates into CASSVFLAGEDTQYF.

The chain joins TRBV7-8 to TRBJ2-7; D is uncertain. V was cut by 6 bases and J by 0 bases, with 12 bases left in between. Germline CDR1 and CDR2: SGHVS and FQNEAQ. This CDR3 spans 14 amino acids. The chain's CDR3 is CASSPHWSSYEQYF. CDR3 nucleotide sequence: TGTGCCAGCAGTCCCCATTGGAGCTCCTACGAGCAGTACTTC.

This clone is a singleton in its sample. This chain joins TRBV30 and TRBJ2-1, with TRBD2 matching 7 bases. V dropped 0 bases and J dropped 5; count of bases not matched to a gene: 10. CDR1 is GTSNPN, CDR2 SVGIG, per germline (reference sequence). CDR3 size: 16 residues. The CDR3 DNA reads TGTGCCTGGAGTGTACCGGGGCTAGCGGAACACAATGAGCAGTTCTTC. Its protein is CAWSVPGLAEHNEQFF. Filled out from reference TRBV30 and TRBJ2-1, the complete variable domain reads SQTIHQWPATLVQPVGSPLSLECTVEGTSNPNLYWYRQAAGRGLQLLFYSVGIGQISSEVPQNLSASRPQDRQFILSSKKLLLSDSGFYLCAWSVPGLAEHNEQFFGPGTRLTVL.

The chain combines TRBV10-2 with TRBJ1-1; D not resolved. The CDR3 is made up of 12 amino acids. Deletions cut 7 bases from V and 0 bases from J, with 6 bases between. Germline CDR1 WSHSY, CDR2 SAAADI. The DNA of the CDR3 is TGCGCCAGCATGGCCATGAACACTGAAGCTTTCTTT. Protein: CASMAMNTEAFF.

The chain links TRBV10-1 to TRBJ1-1; D ambiguous. The CDR3 sequence is 14 residues long. Germline V gene sequence: CDR1 WNHNN, CDR2 SYGVQD (reference sequence). V dropped 1 base and J dropped 6 bases, with 12 bases sitting between them. The CDR3 bases are TGCGCCAGCAGTGAGTTACCCTCAGGATCTGAAGCTTTCTTT. Residues: CASSELPSGSEAFF.

The gene calls are TRBV5-6 and TRBJ2-7; D not certain. This CDR3 region has 12 residues. V dropped 2 bases and J dropped 5 bases, with 8 bases sitting between them. CDR1 SGHDT and CDR2 YYEEEE come from the germline V gene. In DNA form, the CDR3 reads TGTGCCAGCAGCTTTAGACGGGACGAGCAGTACTTC. Amino acid sequence: CASSFRRDEQYF. Using reference TRBV5-6 and TRBJ2-7 for the parts outside the CDR3, the full variable domain is DAGVTQSPTHLIKTRGQQVTLRCSPKSGHDTVSWYQQALGQGPQFIFQYYEEEERQRGNFPDRFSGHQFPNYSSELNVNALLLGDSALYLCASSFRRDEQYFGPGTRLTVT.

This chain connects TRBV27 to TRBJ1-1, with D perhaps TRBD1 (6 bases). V lost 6 bases and J 1 base, leaving 15 bases between the germline ends. The V gene's germline CDR1 is MNHEY and CDR2 SMNVEV (reference sequence). This CDR3 has 15 residues. CDR3 region: CASSLIQGSNTEAFF. In DNA, the CDR3 is TGTGCCAGCAGCCTAATACAGGGCTCGAACACTGAAGCTTTCTTT.

The chain couples TRBV12-3 or TRBV12-4 to TRBJ2-1; D gene unclear. The germline V and J ends were trimmed by 2 bases and 9 bases, with 11 bases remaining between them. This CDR3 region has 13 residues. The CDR3 loop reads CASSLNRPGEQFF. CDR3 coding DNA: TGTGCCAGCAGTTTAAATCGCCCAGGTGAGCAGTTCTTC.

The chain is built from TRBV30 and TRBJ2-7; D is possibly TRBD1 (5 bases). Germline lookup yields CDR1 GTSNPN and CDR2 SVGIG (reference sequence). V was shortened by 1 base and J by 4 bases, with 8 bases between the two germline ends. The CDR3 is made up of 12 amino acids. The CDR3 protein is CAWSDRSYEQYF. The CDR3 DNA reads TGTGCCTGGAGTGACAGGTCGTACGAGCAGTACTTC.